What follows are 20 T cell receptor beta chains derived from one specimen sequenced in a study of blood T cell repertoires in COVID-19. This table comes from immunoSEQ multiplex PCR, and its TCRdb copy is limited to in-frame clones, with some not included. Of about 190,000 clones listed, over 75% were seen once; the top ten hold 2.8%. Sequencing input: peripheral blood. These receptors were obtained from an elderly woman with active or convalescent COVID-19.

The chain combines TRBV10-3 with TRBJ1-5, with 8 bases lining up with TRBD1. After removal of 6 bases from V and 6 bases from J, the junction contained 7 bases not matched to a gene. This CDR3 is built from 14 residues. CDR1 ENHRY and CDR2 SYGVKD come from the germline V gene. The chain's CDR3 is CAISVDRAGQPQHF. The CDR3 DNA follows: TGTGCCATCAGCGTGGACAGGGCGGGTCAGCCCCAGCATTTT.

This clone appeared a single time. The chain couples TRBV24-1 to TRBJ1-5, with D possibly TRBD1 on 5 matching bases. V shed 3 bases and J shed 3 bases, with 14 bases lying between them. The CDR3 runs to 16 residues. Germline V CDR1 and CDR2: KGHDR, SFDVKD. CDR3 nucleotide sequence: TGTGCCACCAGTGATCCTCGGGCAGGGCCCAATCAGCCCCAGCATTTT. This translates into CATSDPRAGPNQPQHF.

V gene TRBV19 combines with J gene TRBJ1-4, with D tentatively TRBD1 (5 bases). This CDR3 has 17 residues. In germline, CDR1 is LNHDA, CDR2 SQIVND (reference sequence). V lost 1 base and J 8 bases, leaving 20 bases between the germline ends. The CDR3 reads CASSIGSRGGRKEKLFF. As DNA, the CDR3 is TGTGCCAGTAGTATAGGATCTAGGGGAGGACGTAAGGAAAAACTGTTTTTT.

J is TRBJ1-1 and V is TRBV7-6; the D gene is possibly TRBD1 (5 bases). This CDR3 region has 13 residues. CDR1 SGHVS and CDR2 FNYEAQ come from the germline V gene. Trimming took 6 bases from V and 0 from J, leaving 8 bases between them. CDR3 region: CASRQEMNTEAFF. DNA of the CDR3: TGTGCCAGCAGACAGGAAATGAACACTGAAGCTTTCTTT. The whole variable domain, filled in from reference TRBV7-6 and TRBJ1-1, reads GAGVSQSPRYKVTKRGQDVALRCDPISGHVSLYWYRQALGQGPEFLTYFNYEAQQDKSGLPNDRFSAERPEGSISTLTIQRTEQRDSAMYRCASRQEMNTEAFFGQGTRLTVV.

Comments on this clone: The same CDR3 also results from other DNA sequences found in this sample. The rearrangement joins TRBV7-2 to TRBJ1-2; 7 bases fit TRBD1. Germline CDR1 and CDR2: SGHTA and FQGNSA. CDR3 length: 15 residues. The V and J ends lost 2 bases and 0 bases, in that order; junction bases with no gene match: 3. Here the CDR3 reads CASSLTGTANYGYTF. The DNA for the CDR3 is TGTGCCAGCAGCTTAACGGGGACAGCTAACTATGGCTACACCTTC.

The chain combines TRBV7-2 with TRBJ2-2; 11 positions agree with TRBD2. V was pared by 2 bases and J by 4 bases, with 9 bases of the junction left unmatched. Germline assignment: CDR1 SGHTA and CDR2 FQGNSA. CDR3 length equals 18 residues. CDR3 bases: TGTGCCAGCAGCTTACGGTCTAGCGGGGGGTCGCGCACCGGGGAGCTGTTTTTT. This encodes CASSLRSSGGSRTGELFF. The whole variable domain, filled in from reference TRBV7-2 and TRBJ2-2, reads GAGVSQSPSNKVTEKGKDVELRCDPISGHTALYWYRQSLGQGLEFLIYFQGNSAPDKSGLPSDRFSAERTGGSVSTLTIQRTQQEDSAVYLCASSLRSSGGSRTGELFFGEGSRLTVL.

This clone was counted a few times. J is TRBJ1-6 and V is TRBV21-1. TRBV21-1 represents a pseudogene. The CDR3 loop spans 13 amino acids. CDR3 coding DNA: TGTGCCAGCAGCAAAGAGCCCTCGAGCACCCTCCACTTT. Encoded protein: CASSKEPSSTLHF.

The rearrangement uses TRBV6-4 and TRBJ2-3; 9 bases line up with TRBD2. Germline loops: CDR1 MRHNA, CDR2 SNTAGT. This CDR3 spans 15 amino acids. Trimming took 3 bases from V and 2 from J; bases not matched to a gene: 3. The CDR3: CASSEQRGVTDTQYF. In DNA, the CDR3 is TGTGCCAGCAGTGAGCAGCGGGGGGTCACAGATACGCAGTATTTT.

The gene calls are TRBV14 and TRBJ1-5, with D unclear. V was shortened by 1 base and J by 7 bases, with 20 bases between the two germline ends. Germline CDR1 SGHDN, CDR2 FVKESK. The CDR3 is 17 residues long. The CDR3 DNA is TGTGCCAGCAGCCAAGTGGGTAGCGGAGTATTTCGACAGCCCCAGCATTTT. It encodes CASSQVGSGVFRQPQHF. Full variable domain (remainder filled in from reference TRBV14 and TRBJ1-5): EAGVTQFPSHSVIEKGQTVTLRCDPISGHDNLYWYRRVMGKEIKFLLHFVKESKQDESGMPNNRFLAERTGGTYSTLKVQPAELEDSGVYFCASSQVGSGVFRQPQHFGDGTRLSIL.

The chain is built from TRBV28 and TRBJ1-4; 8 bases map to TRBD1. Germline V gene lookup returns CDR1 MDHEN and CDR2 SYDVKM. Trimming at V came to 5 bases and at J to 7 bases, leaving 12 bases not matched to a gene. The CDR3 runs to 16 residues. The CDR3 sequence: CASSGGWAGGREKLFF. The CDR3, as DNA: TGTGCCAGCAGTGGGGGTTGGGCAGGGGGCCGTGAAAAACTGTTTTTT.

This clone was observed once. V is TRBV7-8 and J is TRBJ2-7; the D is unclear. The CDR3 runs to 15 residues. Between the trimmed V and J ends, which lost 4 bases and 3 bases, there was a span of 16 bases. Germline CDR1 is SGHVS and CDR2 is FQNEAQ. CDR3 bases: TGTGCCAGCAGCTCAACACTAACAAACAACTACGAGCAGTACTTC. This translates into CASSSTLTNNYEQYF.

With respect to this clone: A far larger clone is just one base off, so this is likely a read error. The chain has TRBV13 and TRBJ2-7; 11 bases are a match to TRBD2. Germline CDR1 reads PRHDT; CDR2 reads FYEKMQ (reference sequence). CDR3 length equals 14 residues. The CDR3 nucleotides are TGTGGCAGCAGCTTAGCGGGGGGGACCTACGAGCAGTACTTC. This encodes CGSSLAGGTYEQYF.

The rearrangement uses TRBV27 and TRBJ1-5; D not resolved. V was clipped by 5 bases and J by 7 bases, with 18 bases between them. This CDR3 is 15 amino acids long. Germline V gene lookup returns CDR1 MNHEY and CDR2 SMNVEV (reference sequence). The CDR3 DNA reads TGTGCCAGCAGTGAGGGTCCCTACACTGGGCAGCCCCAGCATTTT. Protein: CASSEGPYTGQPQHF.

The CDR3 loop reads CASSEGQLNTEAFF. The CDR3 DNA reads TGTGCCAGCAGCGAGGGACAGCTGAACACTGAAGCTTTCTTT. The chain carries TRBV5-4 and TRBJ1-1; 7 positions agree with TRBD1. Losses at the gene ends were 4 bases for V and 0 bases for J; bases not matched to a gene: 3. The germline gives CDR1 SGHNT, CDR2 YYREEE (reference sequence). This CDR3 is built from 14 residues.

CDR3 sequence reads: CASSHIGGLADPYEQYF. The CDR3 nucleotides read TGTGCCAGCAGCCATATTGGGGGACTAGCGGATCCCTACGAGCAGTACTTC. The V call is TRBV4-2, the J call TRBJ2-7; 11 bases are a match to TRBD2. V dropped 3 bases and J dropped 2; count of bases not matched to a gene: 9. The CDR3 loop spans 17 amino acids. CDR1 and CDR2 (germline): LGHNA, YNFKEQ.

This clone was detected a few times. Here the CDR3 DNA reads TGTGCCAGCAGTTTCACAGGGGGAGCAACTAATGAAAAACTGTTTTTT. This sequence encodes CASSFTGGATNEKLFF. The rearrangement uses TRBV28 and TRBJ1-4; TRBD1 aligns across 8 bases. Germline V gives CDR1 MDHEN, CDR2 SYDVKM. CDR3 size: 16 residues. The V segment lost 3 bases and the J segment 0 bases; nucleotides outside the gene matches: 3. Filled out from reference TRBV28 and TRBJ1-4, the complete variable domain reads DVKVTQSSRYLVKRTGEKVFLECVQDMDHENMFWYRQDPGLGLRLIYFSYDVKMKEKGDIPEGYSVSREKKERFSLILESASTNQTSMYLCASSFTGGATNEKLFFGSGTQLSVL.

This chain connects TRBV11-2 to TRBJ2-1, with D possibly being TRBD2 (7 bases). V was trimmed by 5 bases and J by 7 bases, leaving 21 bases between them. CDR3 length: 16 residues. Germline values: CDR1 SGHAT, CDR2 FQNNGV. The CDR3 protein is CASSRPSLGGGNEQFF. The CDR3 DNA follows: TGTGCCAGCAGCCGACCGTCCCTAGGGGGGGGGAATGAGCAGTTCTTC.

The V call is TRBV5-6, the J call TRBJ1-6; TRBD1 is a possible D gene (5 bases). Trimming left V 4 bases short and J 1 base short, with 18 bases between. Germline loops: CDR1 SGHDT, CDR2 YYEEEE. The CDR3 runs to 18 residues. CDR3 in amino acids: CASSTDRPSRSYNSPLHF. DNA for the CDR3: TGTGCCAGCAGCACAGACAGACCCAGTAGGTCCTATAATTCACCCCTCCACTTT. Looking up the rest from reference TRBV5-6 and TRBJ1-6 gives the full variable domain: DAGVTQSPTHLIKTRGQQVTLRCSPKSGHDTVSWYQQALGQGPQFIFQYYEEEERQRGNFPDRFSGHQFPNYSSELNVNALLLGDSALYLCASSTDRPSRSYNSPLHFGNGTRLTVT.

The chain employs TRBV15 and TRBJ1-2; D possibly corresponds to TRBD1 (5 bases). Germline CDR1 reads LNHNV; CDR2 reads YYDKDF (reference sequence). V dropped 5 bases and J dropped 4 bases, with 14 bases sitting between them. The CDR3 is 14 residues long. The CDR3 coding sequence is TGTGCCACCAGCGACGGGGAGGGGCTCTATGGCTACACCTTC. Its protein product is CATSDGEGLYGYTF.

The V gene is TRBV9, the J gene TRBJ2-3; D may be TRBD2 (5 bases). The CDR3 runs to 16 residues. V was pared by 0 bases and J by 4 bases, with 15 bases between. The V gene's germline CDR1 is SGDLS and CDR2 YYNGEE. CDR3 protein: CASSVGSGIGADTQYF. Written as DNA, the CDR3 is TGTGCCAGCAGCGTAGGCTCCGGGATTGGGGCAGATACGCAGTATTTT.